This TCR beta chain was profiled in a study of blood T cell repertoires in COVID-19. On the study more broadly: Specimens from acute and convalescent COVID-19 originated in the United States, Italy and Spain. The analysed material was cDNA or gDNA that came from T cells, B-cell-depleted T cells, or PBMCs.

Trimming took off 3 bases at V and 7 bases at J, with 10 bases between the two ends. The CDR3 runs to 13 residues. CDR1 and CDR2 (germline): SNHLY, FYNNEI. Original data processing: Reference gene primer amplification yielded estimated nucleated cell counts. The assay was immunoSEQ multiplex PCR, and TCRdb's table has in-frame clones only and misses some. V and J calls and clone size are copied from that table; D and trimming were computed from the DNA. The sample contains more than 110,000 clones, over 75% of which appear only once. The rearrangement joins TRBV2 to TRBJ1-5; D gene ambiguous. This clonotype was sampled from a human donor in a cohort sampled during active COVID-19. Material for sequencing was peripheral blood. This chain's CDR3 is CASSEAGLQPQHF. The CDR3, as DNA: TGTGCCAGCAGTGAGGCAGGATTGCAGCCCCAGCATTTT. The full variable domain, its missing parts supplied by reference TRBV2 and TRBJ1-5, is EPEVTQTPSHQVTQMGQEVILRCVPISNHLYFYWYRQILGQKVEFLVSFYNNEISEKSEIFDDQFSVERPDGSNFTLKIRSTKLEDSAMYFCASSEAGLQPQHFGDGTRLSIL.